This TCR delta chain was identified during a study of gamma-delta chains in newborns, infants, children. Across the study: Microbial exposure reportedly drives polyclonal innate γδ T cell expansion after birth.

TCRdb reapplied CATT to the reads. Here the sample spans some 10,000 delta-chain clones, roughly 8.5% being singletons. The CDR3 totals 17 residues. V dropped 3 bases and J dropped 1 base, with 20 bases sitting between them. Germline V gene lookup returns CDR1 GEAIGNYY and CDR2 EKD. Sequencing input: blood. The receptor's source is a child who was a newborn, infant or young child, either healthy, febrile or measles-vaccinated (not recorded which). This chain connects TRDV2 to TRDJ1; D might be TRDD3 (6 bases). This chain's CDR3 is CACDALGVLPSTDKLIF. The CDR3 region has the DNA TGTGCCTGTGACGCATTGGGGGTCCTGCCCTCCACCGATAAACTCATCTTT.